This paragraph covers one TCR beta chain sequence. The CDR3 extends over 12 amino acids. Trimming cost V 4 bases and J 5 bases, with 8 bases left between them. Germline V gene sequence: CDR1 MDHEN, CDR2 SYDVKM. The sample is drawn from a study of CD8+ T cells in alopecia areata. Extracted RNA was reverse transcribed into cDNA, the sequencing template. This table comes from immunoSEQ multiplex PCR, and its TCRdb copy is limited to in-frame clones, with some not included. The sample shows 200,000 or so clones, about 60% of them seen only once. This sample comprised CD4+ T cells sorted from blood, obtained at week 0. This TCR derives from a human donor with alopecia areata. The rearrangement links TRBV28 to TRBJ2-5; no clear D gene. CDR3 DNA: TGTGCCAGCAGTTCAAACATCGAGACCCAGTACTTC. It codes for CASSSNIETQYF.